These 32 T cell receptor beta chains were all obtained from the same sample, sequenced in a study of CD8 T cells in Susac syndrome. Random-hexamer reverse transcription was applied to roughly 0.5 to 1 ug RNA. MiXCR, run by TCRdb on the immunoSEQ multiplex PCR reads, gives a single entry per CDR3 protein. The table includes about 150,000 distinct CDR3 sequences, about 91% detected once. The sequencing sample was made of CD4+ T cells from PBMCs. Every receptor here comes from a human donor in good health.

The V gene is TRBV3-1, the J gene TRBJ2-2, with a possible D match to TRBD1 (5 bases). Germline V gene sequence: CDR1 LGHDT, CDR2 YNNKEL (reference sequence). V was shortened by 3 bases and J by 5 bases, with 7 bases between the two germline ends. The CDR3 spans 13 residues. DNA for the CDR3: TGTGCCAGCAGCCAGCCAGGGACCGGGGAGCTGTTTTTT. Protein: CASSQPGTGELFF.

V gene TRBV28 combines with J gene TRBJ1-2; a possible D gene is TRBD1 (6 bases). This CDR3 has 14 residues. V was trimmed by 6 bases and J by 2 bases, leaving 13 bases between them. CDR1 is MDHEN and CDR2 is SYDVKM in the germline V gene. This CDR3 is CASSSGVSNYGYTF. In DNA, the CDR3 is TGTGCCAGCAGCTCAGGGGTATCGAACTATGGCTACACCTTC.

This chain connects TRBV5-6 to TRBJ1-5, with D unresolved. Per germline, CDR1 SGHDT and CDR2 YYEEEE. The CDR3 length is 14 residues. Trimming shortened V by 0 bases and J by 4 bases, and 8 bases separated the two germline ends. The DNA of the CDR3 is TGTGCCAGCAGCTTGGTCGGCAGGAATCAGCCCCAGCATTTT. The encoded protein is CASSLVGRNQPQHF.

The J gene is TRBJ2-5, the V gene TRBV5-1; TRBD2 agrees at 12 bases. The length of the CDR3 is 17 residues. Losses at the gene ends were 0 bases for V and 0 bases for J; bases not matched to a gene: 3. Germline values: CDR1 SGHRS, CDR2 YFSETQ. The CDR3 loop is CASSLEGLAGNQETQYF. For the CDR3, the DNA is TGCGCCAGCAGCTTGGAAGGACTAGCGGGGAACCAAGAGACCCAGTACTTC.

The V call is TRBV7-2, the J call TRBJ1-5, with TRBD1 matching over 7 bases. The germline V gene has CDR1 SGHTA and CDR2 FQGNSA. With 4 bases clipped from V and 2 bases from J, the junction kept 8 bases outside the gene matches. The CDR3 runs to 16 residues. CDR3 sequence (DNA): TGTGCCAGCAGCTCCTCGGCAGGGGGAGGCAATCAGCCCCAGCATTTT. Protein sequence: CASSSSAGGGNQPQHF. Full variable domain (remainder filled in from reference TRBV7-2 and TRBJ1-5): GAGVSQSPSNKVTEKGKDVELRCDPISGHTALYWYRQSLGQGLEFLIYFQGNSAPDKSGLPSDRFSAERTGGSVSTLTIQRTQQEDSAVYLCASSSSAGGGNQPQHFGDGTRLSIL.

The V and J genes are TRBV18 and TRBJ1-3; no clear D. CDR3 length: 14 residues. V lost 3 bases, J lost 3 bases, and 9 bases lay in between. CDR1 KGHSH and CDR2 LQKENI come from the germline V gene. CDR3: CASSPSGSGNTIYF. In DNA, the CDR3 is TGTGCCAGCTCACCGTCAGGCAGTGGAAACACCATATATTTT.

The chain carries TRBV2 and TRBJ1-2; D gene uncertain. Trimming stripped 8 bases from V and 4 bases from J, with 5 bases between. Germline V gene lookup returns CDR1 SNHLY and CDR2 FYNNEI. The CDR3 is 10 residues long. The CDR3 region has the DNA TGTGCCAGCCCCGGCTATGGCTACACCTTC. Translated: CASPGYGYTF.

This clonotype has just one count. The chain recombines TRBV12-3 or TRBV12-4 with TRBJ2-3, with 12 bases matching TRBD2. The CDR3 contains 16 residues. V trimming: 6 bases; J trimming: 2 bases; junction bases outside the gene matches: 6. The CDR3 region is CASRPGLAGFTDTQYF. The CDR3, as DNA: TGTGCCAGCAGACCTGGACTAGCGGGATTCACAGATACGCAGTATTTT.

The V and J genes are TRBV5-4 and TRBJ2-5, with TRBD2 matching 8 bases. This CDR3 comprises 15 residues. V shed 4 bases and J 0 bases; nucleotides not matched to a gene: 5. Germline V gene data show CDR1 as SGHNT and CDR2 as YYREEE (reference sequence). CDR3 DNA: TGTGCCAGCAGCGACCGACTAGCGCACCAAGAGACCCAGTACTTC. It encodes CASSDRLAHQETQYF.

Notes on this clonotype: A read error may account for a junction end that differs from germline. V is TRBV23-1 and J is TRBJ1-5; D gene uncertain. TRBV23-1 is identified as an open reading frame with a role that is uncertain. The CDR3 is 15 residues long. CDR3 sequence reads: CANSQSGSSNQPQHF. For the CDR3, the DNA is TGCGCCAACAGTCAATCGGGCTCAAGCAATCAGCCCCAGCATTTT.

The rearrangement uses TRBV14 and TRBJ2-3, with 14 bases identical to TRBD2. The germline V gene encodes CDR1 SGHDN and CDR2 FVKESK. This CDR3 spans 17 amino acids. With V trimmed by 4 bases and J by 6 bases, 9 bases remained unmatched. The CDR3 sequence: CASSRRLAGGPADTQYF. The CDR3 coding sequence is TGTGCCAGCAGCCGGAGACTAGCGGGGGGGCCCGCGGATACGCAGTATTTT. Full variable domain (outside the CDR3, taken from reference TRBV14 and TRBJ2-3): EAGVTQFPSHSVIEKGQTVTLRCDPISGHDNLYWYRRVMGKEIKFLLHFVKESKQDESGMPNNRFLAERTGGTYSTLKVQPAELEDSGVYFCASSRRLAGGPADTQYFGPGTRLTVL.

The genes are TRBV2 and TRBJ1-1, with D perhaps matching TRBD1 (5 bases). Between the trimmed V and J ends, which lost 1 base and 11 bases, there was a span of 17 bases. From germline, CDR1 is SNHLY and CDR2 FYNNEI. The CDR3 spans 14 residues. The CDR3 sequence: CASSEDLGGTRAFF. The CDR3 DNA is TGTGCCAGCAGTGAAGATTTGGGCGGGACTCGTGCTTTCTTT.

The chain combines TRBV29-1 with TRBJ1-4; D is unresolved. Germline loops: CDR1 SQVTM, CDR2 ANQGSEA. The CDR3 is 11 amino acids. With 4 bases removed from V and 5 bases from J, the gap between germline ends came to 5 bases. The CDR3 coding sequence is TGCAGCGTTGTGCAAAATGAAAAACTGTTTTTT. Residues: CSVVQNEKLFF.

The V gene is TRBV19, the J gene TRBJ2-7; 12 positions agree with TRBD2. The CDR3 sequence is 18 residues long. Germline CDR1 reads LNHDA; CDR2 reads SQIVND (reference sequence). Trimming cost V 4 bases and J 2 bases; bases outside gene matches: 12. Here the CDR3 reads CASSSTPGLAGITYEQYF. The CDR3 DNA is TGTGCCAGTAGTAGTACCCCAGGACTAGCGGGGATCACCTACGAGCAGTACTTC.

The chain carries TRBV5-8 and TRBJ1-5; D is undetermined. Between the trimmed V and J ends, which lost 0 bases and 2 bases, there was a span of 9 bases. This CDR3 is built from 15 residues. Germline loops: CDR1 SGHTS, CDR2 YDEGEE. CDR3 in DNA: TGTGCCAGCAGCTTGGTGGGGTTGGGCAATCAGCCCCAGCATTTT. As protein: CASSLVGLGNQPQHF.

The J gene is TRBJ2-7, the V gene TRBV28, with D possibly being TRBD2 (6 bases). Between the trimmed V and J ends, which lost 5 bases and 6 bases, there was a span of 17 bases. Per germline, CDR1 MDHEN and CDR2 SYDVKM. This CDR3 contains 14 residues. The CDR3 DNA sequence: TGTGCCAGCAGTGACCGGGACTCCGGCGGCGAGCAGTACTTC. This gives the protein CASSDRDSGGEQYF.

This chain connects TRBV5-4 to TRBJ2-4, with 8 bases matching TRBD1. Germline V lookup: CDR1 SGHNT, CDR2 YYREEE (reference sequence). With V trimmed by 4 bases and J by 5 bases, 5 bases remained unmatched. CDR3 length: 14 amino acids. The CDR3 spells CASSPRGRENIQYF. In DNA form, the CDR3 reads TGTGCCAGCAGCCCCAGGGGGCGGGAAAACATTCAGTACTTC.

The chain recombines TRBV5-1 with TRBJ1-2, with 9 bases matching TRBD1. Trimming cost V 5 bases and J 7 bases; bases outside gene matches: 12. Germline V gene sequence: CDR1 SGHRS, CDR2 YFSETQ. There are 15 residues in the CDR3. The CDR3 loop is CASRILGQGSGGYTF. In nucleotides, the CDR3 is TGCGCCAGCAGGATCCTGGGACAGGGCAGTGGTGGCTACACCTTC.

The chain has TRBV5-1 and TRBJ2-5; 8 positions match TRBD1. Germline loops: CDR1 SGHRS, CDR2 YFSETQ. This CDR3 has 15 residues. J was trimmed by 5 bases and V by 0 bases; bases with no gene match: 6. CDR3 nucleotides: TGCGCCAGCAGCTTGGAGGGACAGGACCCCGAGACCCAGTACTTC. Amino acid sequence: CASSLEGQDPETQYF.

V is TRBV29-1 and J is TRBJ2-7, with D possibly TRBD1 on 6 matching bases. This CDR3 has 14 amino acids. CDR1 and CDR2 from the germline V gene are SQVTM and ANQGSEA. The V end lost 0 bases, the J end lost 2 bases, and 11 bases lay between the germline ends. Here the CDR3 reads CSVEESGEAYEQYF. The DNA of the CDR3 is TGCAGCGTTGAAGAGTCAGGGGAAGCCTACGAGCAGTACTTC.

Only one count was recorded for this clonotype. The chain joins TRBV7-3 to TRBJ2-1, with 16 nucleotides matching TRBD2. CDR1 and CDR2 from the germline V gene are SGHTA and FQGTGA. The CDR3 is 18 residues long. J gave up 8 bases and V 5 bases, and 12 bases lay outside the gene matches. The CDR3 region has the DNA TGTGCCAGCAGCCTCCTGGGACTAGCGGGGGGGCTGGTCGATGAGCAGTTCTTC. Amino acid sequence: CASSLLGLAGGLVDEQFF.

This clonotype was seen only a few times. The CDR3 loop reads CASSPDRNTGELFF. DNA of the CDR3: TGTGCCAGCAGTCCAGACAGGAACACCGGGGAGCTGTTTTTT. The J gene is TRBJ2-2, the V gene TRBV7-2; the D gene is possibly TRBD1 (5 bases). Between the trimmed V and J ends, which lost 6 bases and 1 base, there was a span of 9 bases. This CDR3 is 14 amino acids long. CDR1 and CDR2 (germline): SGHTA, FQGNSA.

The chain employs TRBV10-3 and TRBJ1-5; 9 bases align to TRBD1. Germline V CDR1 and CDR2: ENHRY, SYGVKD. CDR3 length: 21 residues. V gave up 10 bases and J gave up 4 bases; unmatched junction bases: 29. CDR3 sequence reads: CASRRRFIPIRDRVRNQPQHF. The DNA of the CDR3 is TGTGCCAGCAGGCGTCGATTCATACCAATCCGGGACAGGGTGAGGAATCAGCCCCAGCATTTT.

The genes are TRBV28 and TRBJ2-7; TRBD2 agrees at 8 bases. This CDR3 has 14 residues. J gave up 5 bases and V 4 bases, and 7 bases lay outside the gene matches. Germline V lookup: CDR1 MDHEN, CDR2 SYDVKM. CDR3 region: CASSSPGGRDEQYF. Written as DNA, the CDR3 is TGTGCCAGCAGTTCTCCGGGAGGGCGAGACGAGCAGTACTTC.

The genes are TRBV20-1 and TRBJ1-6; 9 nucleotides line up with TRBD1. Germline values: CDR1 DFQATT, CDR2 SNEGSKA (reference sequence). Unmatched junction bases numbered 5, after V lost 3 bases and J lost 11 bases. The CDR3 extends over 13 amino acids. The CDR3 nucleotides read TGCAGTGCTAGGACAGGGGGAACGGCACCCCTCCACTTT. Translation gives CSARTGGTAPLHF.

The chain links TRBV19 to TRBJ2-2; tentatively, D is TRBD1 (6 bases). This CDR3 has 13 amino acids. Germline CDR1 and CDR2: LNHDA and SQIVND (reference sequence). Deletions cut 11 bases from V and 6 bases from J, with 16 bases between. CDR3: CAASRAGAGELFF. CDR3 in DNA: TGTGCCGCCAGTAGGGCAGGGGCCGGGGAGCTGTTTTTT.

The genes are TRBV6-5 and TRBJ2-2, with D uncertain. In germline, CDR1 is MNHEY, CDR2 SVGAGI. The CDR3 is 15 amino acids. V was cut by 0 bases and J by 4 bases, with 9 bases left in between. CDR3 region: CASSYSVSSTGELFF. The CDR3 DNA reads as TGTGCCAGCAGTTACTCCGTCAGCAGCACCGGGGAGCTGTTTTTT.

The chain recombines TRBV2 with TRBJ1-2; D is unclear. Germline V gene sequence: CDR1 SNHLY, CDR2 FYNNEI. The CDR3 runs to 14 residues. Trimming removed 5 bases from V and 8 bases from J, with 18 bases in between. As DNA, the CDR3 is TGTGCCAGCAGTACCAGACCAGATCGACTAGGCTACACCTTC. Amino acid sequence: CASSTRPDRLGYTF.

The chain joins TRBV3-1 to TRBJ2-7; D may be TRBD1 or TRBD2 (5 bases each). V was cut by 6 bases and J by 0 bases, with 15 bases left in between. Germline V gene data show CDR1 as LGHDT and CDR2 as YNNKEL (reference sequence). This CDR3 spans 15 amino acids. In DNA form, the CDR3 reads TGTGCCAGCAGTCCGGTAGGTGGGGGCTCCTACGAGCAGTACTTC. Translation gives CASSPVGGGSYEQYF.

The gene calls are TRBV25-1 and TRBJ2-1; D unresolved. CDR3 size: 15 residues. CDR1 and CDR2 from the germline V gene are MGHDK and SYGVNS. V was pared by 3 bases and J by 2 bases, with 11 bases between. CDR3 coding DNA: TGTGCCAGCAGTGACCAAAGGCCACCCTACAATGAGCAGTTCTTC. Translated: CASSDQRPPYNEQFF.

The chain has TRBV29-1 and TRBJ2-1, with D unresolved. V was pared by 6 bases and J by 7 bases, with 16 bases between. Germline V gene data show CDR1 as SQVTM and CDR2 as ANQGSEA. The CDR3 sequence is 13 residues long. CDR3 sequence reads: CSVYRHGGNEQFF. CDR3 coding DNA: TGCAGCGTATATCGACACGGTGGGAATGAGCAGTTCTTC.

This clonotype was seen a single time. The CDR3 protein is CASSPRRGQPQHF. The CDR3 DNA reads TGTGCCAGCAGCCCCAGGCGAGGTCAGCCCCAGCATTTT. The chain carries TRBV13 and TRBJ1-5; D call uncertain. The V gene lost 5 bases and the J gene lost 6 bases, with 11 bases spanning the gap. Germline V gene data show CDR1 as PRHDT and CDR2 as FYEKMQ (reference sequence). The CDR3 consists of 13 residues.